These T cell receptor beta chains were read from a single sample in a study of cytomegalovirus exposure and HLA in healthy donors. Profiled with immunoSEQ multiplex PCR; TCRdb holds only in-frame clones, not every one. The sample gives 150,000 or so clones, around four fifths of which show up once; about 2.1% is in the top ten. The sample comprised PBMCs. These receptors came from a man aged 30-40 years in good health and CMV-seropositive. Both conserved end residues are part of each CDR3. The D gene is left open where the match is weak. Where a row states a size, it is once, few, many or the class of an expanded clone; other rows omit it.

V gene	D gene	J gene	clone size	CDR3 protein	CDR3 DNA
TRBV7-3	-	TRBJ1-1	-	CASSLTASNTEAFF	TGTGCCAGCAGCTTAACAGCGTCTAACACTGAAGCTTTCTTT
TRBV6-5	TRBD1	TRBJ2-1	-	CASSYGQGTYNEQFF	TGTGCCAGCAGTTACGGACAGGGGACCTACAATGAGCAGTTCTTC
TRBV5-1	TRBD2	TRBJ2-2	-	CASSLPTSGGLSGELFF	TGCGCCAGCAGCCTTCCGACTAGCGGGGGACTCTCCGGGGAGCTGTTTTTT
TRBV19	-	TRBJ1-5	-	CASSPRNQPQHF	TGTGCCAGTAGTCCCCGTAATCAGCCCCAGCATTTT
TRBV5-1	-	TRBJ1-1	-	CASSFQENTEAFF	TGCGCCAGCAGCTTCCAGGAGAACACTGAAGCTTTCTTT
TRBV7-8	-	TRBJ1-2	-	CASSVRAPFNYGYTF	TGTGCCAGCAGCGTAAGAGCTCCCTTTAACTATGGCTACACCTTC
TRBV4-3	TRBD1	TRBJ2-7	-	CASSQDRGQGLAYEQYF	TGCGCCAGCAGCCAAGATCGGGGACAGGGGCTCGCCTACGAGCAGTACTTC
TRBV7-3	-	TRBJ1-1	-	CASSTEPGAEAFF	TGTGCCAGCTCCACAGAACCCGGGGCTGAAGCTTTCTTT
TRBV7-6	-	TRBJ2-1	-	CASSSPGNNEQFF	TGTGCCAGCAGCTCGCCAGGGAACAATGAGCAGTTCTTC
TRBV7-2	-	TRBJ2-1	-	CASSLGLPLSSYNEQFF	TGTGCCAGCAGCTTAGGCCTCCCTCTGAGCTCCTACAATGAGCAGTTCTTC
TRBV11-2	-	TRBJ2-2	-	CASSQGHLNTGELFF	TGTGCCAGCAGCCAAGGACACCTGAACACCGGGGAGCTGTTTTTT
TRBV7-2	TRBD1	TRBJ1-6	-	CASRPPTGVGSPLHF	TGTGCCAGCAGACCTCCGACAGGGGTCGGTTCACCCCTCCACTTT
TRBV7-3	TRBD2	TRBJ2-3	-	CASSFPGLAGSTDTQYF	TGTGCCAGCAGCTTTCCGGGACTAGCGGGGAGCACAGATACGCAGTATTTT
TRBV6-6	-	TRBJ1-1	-	CASSGGGNTEAFF	TGTGCCAGCAGTGGGGGGGGTAACACTGAAGCTTTCTTT
TRBV6-5	-	TRBJ2-7	-	CASSYSTESYEQYF	TGTGCCAGCAGTTACTCCACTGAGAGCTACGAGCAGTACTTC
TRBV2	-	TRBJ1-4	-	CASSETPFLELFF	TGTGCCAGCAGTGAAACTCCTTTTTTGGAACTGTTTTTT
TRBV23-1	TRBD1	TRBJ2-4	-	CASSQIRTGLLAKNIQYF	TGCGCCAGCAGTCAAATCCGGACAGGCCTCCTAGCCAAAAACATTCAGTACTTC
TRBV27	-	TRBJ2-2	-	CASSPPRRDNTGELFF	TGTGCCAGCAGTCCCCCTCGACGGGATAACACCGGGGAGCTGTTTTTT
TRBV6-5	-	TRBJ1-6	few	CASSPRGRDSPLHF	TGTGCCAGCAGTCCCCGGGGAAGGGATTCACCCCTCCACTTT
TRBV7-2	-	TRBJ2-2	-	CASSLERPRELFF	TGTGCCAGCAGCTTAGAGCGGCCACGGGAGCTGTTTTTT
TRBV7-6	-	TRBJ2-2	-	CASSFQVGELFF	TGTGCCAGCAGCTTTCAGGTCGGGGAGCTGTTTTTT
TRBV15	TRBD2	TRBJ2-3	once	CATSTGLAGNTDTQYF	TGTGCCACCAGCACCGGACTAGCGGGAAACACAGATACGCAGTATTTT
TRBV19	TRBD1	TRBJ1-5	once	CASCGIGADRVDNQPQHF	TGTGCCAGTTGTGGAATTGGGGCCGACAGGGTTGACAATCAGCCCCAGCATTTT
TRBV7-2	-	TRBJ2-7	few	CASSLEGIASSYEQYF	TGTGCCAGCAGCTTAGAGGGGATTGCGAGCTCCTACGAGCAGTACTTC
TRBV10-3	TRBD2	TRBJ2-2	-	CAISAGGGLRELFF	TGTGCCATCAGTGCGGGGGGAGGTCTCCGGGAGCTGTTTTTT
TRBV5-1	TRBD2	TRBJ2-1	-	CASSPDLRLAGGPLIGEQFF	TGCGCCAGCAGCCCGGACCTCCGACTAGCGGGGGGGCCTTTGATAGGTGAGCAGTTCTTC
TRBV7-8	TRBD2	TRBJ2-7	-	CASSHGLAGVPLSYEQYF	TGTGCCAGCAGCCACGGACTAGCGGGGGTTCCCCTCTCCTACGAGCAGTACTTC
TRBV5-4	-	TRBJ1-2	-	CASSLYRANYGYTF	TGTGCCAGCAGCTTGTACAGGGCTAACTATGGCTACACCTTC
TRBV12-5	-	TRBJ2-2	-	CASGLVLGSRATNTGELFF	TGTGCTAGTGGTTTGGTACTGGGTTCGCGGGCAACGAACACCGGGGAGCTGTTTTTT